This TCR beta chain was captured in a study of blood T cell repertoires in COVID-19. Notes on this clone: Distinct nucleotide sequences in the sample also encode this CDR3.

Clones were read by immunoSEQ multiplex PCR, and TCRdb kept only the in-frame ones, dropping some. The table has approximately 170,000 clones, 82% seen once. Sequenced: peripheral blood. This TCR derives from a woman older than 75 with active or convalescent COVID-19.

CDR3 DNA sequence: TGTGCCTGGAGTGTACGGGGTAACACTGAAGCTTTCTTT. Protein: CAWSVRGNTEAFF. The J gene is TRBJ1-1, the V gene TRBV30; unclear D gene. V was cut by 0 bases and J by 2 bases, with 7 bases left in between. The CDR3 has 13 residues. From germline, CDR1 is GTSNPN and CDR2 SVGIG (reference sequence).